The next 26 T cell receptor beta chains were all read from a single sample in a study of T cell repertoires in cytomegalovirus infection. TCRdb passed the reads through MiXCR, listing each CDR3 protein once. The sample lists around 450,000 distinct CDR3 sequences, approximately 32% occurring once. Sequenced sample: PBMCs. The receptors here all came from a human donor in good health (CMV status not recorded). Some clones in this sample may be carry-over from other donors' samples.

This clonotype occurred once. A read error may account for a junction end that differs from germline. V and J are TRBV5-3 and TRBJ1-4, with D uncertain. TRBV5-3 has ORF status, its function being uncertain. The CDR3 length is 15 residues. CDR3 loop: CASSLDPGSNEKLFF. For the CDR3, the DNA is TGTGCCAGCAGCTTGGACCCGGGTTCTAATGAAAAACTGTTTTTT.

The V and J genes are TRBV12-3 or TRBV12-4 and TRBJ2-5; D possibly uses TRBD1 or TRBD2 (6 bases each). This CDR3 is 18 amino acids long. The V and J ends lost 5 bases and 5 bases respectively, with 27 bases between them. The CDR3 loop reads CASSPSPDGGPGWETQYF. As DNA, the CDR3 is TGTGCCAGCAGTCCCTCCCCCGATGGGGGGCCAGGTTGGGAGACCCAGTACTTC.

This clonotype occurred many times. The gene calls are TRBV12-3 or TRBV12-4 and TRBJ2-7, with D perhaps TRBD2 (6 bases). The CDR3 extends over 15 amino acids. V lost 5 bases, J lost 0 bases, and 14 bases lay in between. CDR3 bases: TGTGCCAGCAGTCCCGGAGGGACCATCTCCTACGAGCAGTACTTC. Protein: CASSPGGTISYEQYF.

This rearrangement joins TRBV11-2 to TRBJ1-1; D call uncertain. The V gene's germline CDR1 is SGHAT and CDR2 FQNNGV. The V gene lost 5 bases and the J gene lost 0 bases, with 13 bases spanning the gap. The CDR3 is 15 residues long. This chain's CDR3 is CASSPDTTLNTEAFF. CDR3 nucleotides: TGTGCCAGCAGCCCAGACACGACGTTGAACACTGAAGCTTTCTTT.

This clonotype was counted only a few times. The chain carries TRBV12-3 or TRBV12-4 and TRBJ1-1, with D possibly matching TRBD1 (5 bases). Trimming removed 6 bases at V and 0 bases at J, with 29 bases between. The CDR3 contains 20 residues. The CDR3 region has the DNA TGTGCCAGCAGCCCGGAGGGGCGAGGGTTGCAGCCCGGTGTGAACACTGAAGCTTTCTTT. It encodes CASSPEGRGLQPGVNTEAFF.

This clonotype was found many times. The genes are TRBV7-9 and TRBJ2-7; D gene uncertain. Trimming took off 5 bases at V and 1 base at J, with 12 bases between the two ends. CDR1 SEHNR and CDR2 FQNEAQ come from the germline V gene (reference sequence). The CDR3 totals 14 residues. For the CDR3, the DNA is TGTGCCAGCAGCGCCAACGCCCCTTCCTACGAGCAGTACTTC. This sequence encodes CASSANAPSYEQYF.

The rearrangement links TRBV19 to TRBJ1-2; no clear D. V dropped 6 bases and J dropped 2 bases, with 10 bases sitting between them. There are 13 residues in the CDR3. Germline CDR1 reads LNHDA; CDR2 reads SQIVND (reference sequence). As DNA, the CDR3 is TGTGCCAGTAGCCTTGAGAAGAACTATGGCTACACCTTC. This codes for CASSLEKNYGYTF.

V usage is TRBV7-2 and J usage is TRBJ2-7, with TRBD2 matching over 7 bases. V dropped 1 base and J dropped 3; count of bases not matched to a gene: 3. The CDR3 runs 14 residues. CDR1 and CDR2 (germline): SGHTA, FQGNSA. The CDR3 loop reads CASSLGWGGYEQYF. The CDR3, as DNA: TGTGCCAGCAGCTTAGGGTGGGGGGGCTACGAGCAGTACTTC.

The CDR3 loop reads CASSSTGGTTDTQYF. CDR3 DNA sequence: TGTGCCAGCAGCTCCACCGGGGGAACCACAGATACGCAGTATTTT. The chain recombines TRBV11-2 with TRBJ2-3, with a tentative D call TRBD2 (6 bases). Between the trimmed V and J ends, which lost 4 bases and 2 bases, there was a span of 13 bases. The germline gives CDR1 SGHAT, CDR2 FQNNGV. The CDR3 loop spans 15 amino acids.

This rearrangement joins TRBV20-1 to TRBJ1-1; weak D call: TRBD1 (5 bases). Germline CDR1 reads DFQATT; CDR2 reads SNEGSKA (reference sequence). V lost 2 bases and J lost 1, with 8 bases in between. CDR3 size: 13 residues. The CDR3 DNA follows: TGCAGTGCTAGACGGGGGAGGAACACTGAAGCTTTCTTT. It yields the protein CSARRGRNTEAFF.

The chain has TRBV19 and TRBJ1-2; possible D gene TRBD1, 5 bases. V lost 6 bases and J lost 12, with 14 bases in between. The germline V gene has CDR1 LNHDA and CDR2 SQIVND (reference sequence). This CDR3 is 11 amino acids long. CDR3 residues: CASSIQEGNTF. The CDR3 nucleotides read TGTGCCAGTAGCATACAGGAGGGCAACACCTTC.

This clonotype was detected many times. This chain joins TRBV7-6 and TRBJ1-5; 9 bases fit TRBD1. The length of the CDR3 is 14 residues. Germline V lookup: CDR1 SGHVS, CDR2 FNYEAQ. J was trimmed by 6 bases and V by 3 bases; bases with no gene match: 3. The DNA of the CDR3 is TGTGCCAGCAGCTTGGGACAGGGCTTTCAGCCCCAGCATTTT. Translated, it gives CASSLGQGFQPQHF.

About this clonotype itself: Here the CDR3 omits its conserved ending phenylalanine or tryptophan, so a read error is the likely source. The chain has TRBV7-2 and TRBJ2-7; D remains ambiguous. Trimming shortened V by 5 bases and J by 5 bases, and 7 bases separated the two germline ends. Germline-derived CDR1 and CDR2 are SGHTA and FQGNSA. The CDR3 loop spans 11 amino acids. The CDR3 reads CASSHNDEQYC. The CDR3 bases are TGTGCCAGCAGCCACAACGACGAGCAGTACTGC.

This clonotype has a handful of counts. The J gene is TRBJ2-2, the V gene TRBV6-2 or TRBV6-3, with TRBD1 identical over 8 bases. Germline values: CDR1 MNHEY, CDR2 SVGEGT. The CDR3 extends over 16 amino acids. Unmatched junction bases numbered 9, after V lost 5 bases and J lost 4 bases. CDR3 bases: TGTGCCAGCAGTGACCCAGGGGGCATAGGCACCGGGGAGCTGTTTTTT. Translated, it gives CASSDPGGIGTGELFF.

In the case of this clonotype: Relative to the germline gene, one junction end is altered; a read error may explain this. CDR3 nucleotide sequence: TGTGCTAGCAGCTTAGGTGGGGAGTACGAGCAGTACTTC. Its protein product is CASSLGGEYEQYF. This rearrangement joins TRBV7-6 to TRBJ2-7; D might be TRBD2 (5 bases). The CDR3 is 13 amino acids. Germline CDR1 is SGHVS and CDR2 is FNYEAQ.

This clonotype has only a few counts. The DNA for the CDR3 is TGTGCCAGCAGTTTACTCTGGGCAGGTGGAAACACTGAAGCTTTCTTT. It specifies CASSLLWAGGNTEAFF. This chain uses TRBV28 with TRBJ1-1; D not resolved. Germline V gives CDR1 MDHEN, CDR2 SYDVKM. The ends were cut back, 2 bases at V and 2 bases at J, with 15 bases in the middle. The CDR3 is 16 amino acids.

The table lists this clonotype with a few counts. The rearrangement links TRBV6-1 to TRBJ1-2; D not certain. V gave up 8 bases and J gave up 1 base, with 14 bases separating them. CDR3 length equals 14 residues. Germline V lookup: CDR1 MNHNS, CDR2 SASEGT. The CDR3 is CASRADGRNYGYTF. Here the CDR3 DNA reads TGTGCCAGCCGGGCGGACGGACGTAACTATGGCTACACCTTC.

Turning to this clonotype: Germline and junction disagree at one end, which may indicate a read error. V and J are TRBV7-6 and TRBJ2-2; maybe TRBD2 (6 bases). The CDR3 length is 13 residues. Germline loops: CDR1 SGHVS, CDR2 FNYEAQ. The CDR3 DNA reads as TGTGCCAGCAGCTTAGAGATCGGCGGGGAGCGGTTTTTT. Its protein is CASSLEIGGERFF.

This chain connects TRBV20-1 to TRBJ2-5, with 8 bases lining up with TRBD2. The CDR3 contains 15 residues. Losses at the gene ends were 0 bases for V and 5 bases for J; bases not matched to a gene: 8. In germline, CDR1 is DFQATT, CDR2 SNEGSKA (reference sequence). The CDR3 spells CSARDGTGGRETQYF. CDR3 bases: TGCAGTGCTAGAGATGGGACGGGGGGGCGGGAGACCCAGTACTTC.

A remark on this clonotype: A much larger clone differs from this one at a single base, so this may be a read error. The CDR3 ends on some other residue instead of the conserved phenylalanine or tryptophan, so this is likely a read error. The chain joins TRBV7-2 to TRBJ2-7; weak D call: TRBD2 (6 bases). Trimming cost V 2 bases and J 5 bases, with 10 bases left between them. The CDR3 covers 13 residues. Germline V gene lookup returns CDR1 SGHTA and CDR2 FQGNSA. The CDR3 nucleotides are TGTGCCAGCAGCTTATTGCCGGGGGACGAGCAGTACTGC. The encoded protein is CASSLLPGDEQYC.

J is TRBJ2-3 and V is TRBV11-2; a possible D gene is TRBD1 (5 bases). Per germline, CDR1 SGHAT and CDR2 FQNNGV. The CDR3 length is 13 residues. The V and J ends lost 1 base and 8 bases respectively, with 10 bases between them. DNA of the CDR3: TGTGCCAGCAGCTTAGTCGGTCAGGGTACGCAGTATTTT. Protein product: CASSLVGQGTQYF.

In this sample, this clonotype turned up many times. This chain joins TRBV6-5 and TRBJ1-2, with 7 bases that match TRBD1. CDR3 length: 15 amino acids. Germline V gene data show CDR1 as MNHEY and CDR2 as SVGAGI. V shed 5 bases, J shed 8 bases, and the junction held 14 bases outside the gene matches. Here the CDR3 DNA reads TGTGCCAGCAGTCCCGATCCGACAGGGACGGAGGGCTACACCTTC. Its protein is CASSPDPTGTEGYTF.

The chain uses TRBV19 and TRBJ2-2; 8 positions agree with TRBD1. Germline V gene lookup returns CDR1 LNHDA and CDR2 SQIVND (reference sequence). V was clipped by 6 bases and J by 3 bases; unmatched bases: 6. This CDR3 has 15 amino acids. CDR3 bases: TGTGCCAGTAGAGCCGCGACAGGGGACACCGGGGAGCTGTTTTTT. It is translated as CASRAATGDTGELFF.

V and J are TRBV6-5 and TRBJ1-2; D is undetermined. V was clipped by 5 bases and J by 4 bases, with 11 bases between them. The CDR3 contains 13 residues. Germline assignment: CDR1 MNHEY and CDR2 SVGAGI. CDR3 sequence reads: CASSASAVYGYTF. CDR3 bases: TGTGCCAGCAGTGCGTCCGCAGTCTATGGCTACACCTTC.

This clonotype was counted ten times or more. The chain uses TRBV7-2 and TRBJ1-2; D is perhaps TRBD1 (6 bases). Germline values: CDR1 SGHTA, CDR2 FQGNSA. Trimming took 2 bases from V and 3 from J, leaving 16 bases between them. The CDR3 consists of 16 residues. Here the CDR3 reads CASSLPLVRGDYGYTF. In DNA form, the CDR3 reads TGTGCCAGCAGCTTACCCCTGGTCAGGGGAGACTATGGCTACACCTTC.

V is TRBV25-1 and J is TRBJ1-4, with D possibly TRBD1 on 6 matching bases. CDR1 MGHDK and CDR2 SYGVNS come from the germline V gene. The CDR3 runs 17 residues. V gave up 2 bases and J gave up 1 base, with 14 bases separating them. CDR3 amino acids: CASSEPRGGGTNEKLFF. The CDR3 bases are TGTGCCAGCAGTGAACCCCGGGGGGGCGGAACTAATGAAAAACTGTTTTTT.